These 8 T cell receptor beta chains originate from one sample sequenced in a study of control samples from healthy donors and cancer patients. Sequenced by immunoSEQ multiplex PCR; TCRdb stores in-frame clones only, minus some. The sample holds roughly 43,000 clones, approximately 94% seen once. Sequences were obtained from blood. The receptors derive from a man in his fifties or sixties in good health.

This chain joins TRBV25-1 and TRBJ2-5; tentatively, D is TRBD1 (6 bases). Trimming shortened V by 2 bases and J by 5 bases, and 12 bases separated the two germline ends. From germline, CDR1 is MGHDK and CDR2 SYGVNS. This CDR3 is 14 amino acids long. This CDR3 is CASSEPGATETQYF. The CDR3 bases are TGTGCCAGCAGTGAACCAGGGGCCACGGAGACCCAGTACTTC.

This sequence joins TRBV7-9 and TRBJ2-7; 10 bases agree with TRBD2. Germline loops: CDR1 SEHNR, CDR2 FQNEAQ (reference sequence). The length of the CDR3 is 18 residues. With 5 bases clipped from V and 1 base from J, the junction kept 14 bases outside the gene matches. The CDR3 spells CASSPKASGRKESYEQYF. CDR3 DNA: TGTGCCAGCAGCCCAAAGGCTAGCGGGAGAAAGGAATCCTACGAGCAGTACTTC.

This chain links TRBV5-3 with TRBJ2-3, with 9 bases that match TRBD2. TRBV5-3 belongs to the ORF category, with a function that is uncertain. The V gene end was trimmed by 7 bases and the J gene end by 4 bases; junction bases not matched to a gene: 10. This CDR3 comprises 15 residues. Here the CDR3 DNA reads TGTGCCAGATGTAATAGCGGGAGCCGCGCAGATACGCAGTATTTT. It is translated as CARCNSGSRADTQYF.

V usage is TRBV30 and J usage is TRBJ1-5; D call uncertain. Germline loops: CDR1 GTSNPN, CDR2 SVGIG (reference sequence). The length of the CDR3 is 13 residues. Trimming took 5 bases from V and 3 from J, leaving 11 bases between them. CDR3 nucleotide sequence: TGTGCCTGGTCGGCACGGAACAATCAGCCCCAGCATTTT. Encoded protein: CAWSARNNQPQHF. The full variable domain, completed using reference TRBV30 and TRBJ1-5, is SQTIHQWPATLVQPVGSPLSLECTVEGTSNPNLYWYRQAAGRGLQLLFYSVGIGQISSEVPQNLSASRPQDRQFILSSKKLLLSDSGFYLCAWSARNNQPQHFGDGTRLSIL.

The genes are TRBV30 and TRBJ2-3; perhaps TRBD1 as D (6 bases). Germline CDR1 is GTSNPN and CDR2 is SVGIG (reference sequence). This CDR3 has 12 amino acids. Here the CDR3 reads CAWQGPTDTQYF. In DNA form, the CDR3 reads TGTGCGTGGCAGGGGCCCACAGATACGCAGTATTTT.

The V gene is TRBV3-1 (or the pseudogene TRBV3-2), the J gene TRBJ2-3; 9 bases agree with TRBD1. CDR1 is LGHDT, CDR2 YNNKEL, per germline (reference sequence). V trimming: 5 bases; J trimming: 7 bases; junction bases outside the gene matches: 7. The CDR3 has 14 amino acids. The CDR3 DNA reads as TGTGCCAGCAGCACCCGGGACAGGGAACATACGCAGTATTTT. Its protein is CASSTRDREHTQYF.

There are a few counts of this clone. The CDR3 here is CATSDLAGTSVSEQYF. In DNA, the CDR3 is TGTGCCACCAGTGATTTGGCCGGGACTTCAGTTTCCGAGCAGTACTTC. The chain couples TRBV24-1 to TRBJ2-7, with D possibly TRBD2 on 6 matching bases. There are 16 residues in the CDR3. Per the germline V gene, CDR1 is KGHDR and CDR2 is SFDVKD. V lost 0 bases and J lost 6, with 17 bases in between.

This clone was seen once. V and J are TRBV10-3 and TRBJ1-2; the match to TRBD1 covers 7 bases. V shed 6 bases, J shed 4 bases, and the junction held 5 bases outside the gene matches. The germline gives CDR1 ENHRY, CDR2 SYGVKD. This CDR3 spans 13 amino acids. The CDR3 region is CAISPGQFYGYTF. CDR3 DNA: TGTGCCATCAGCCCGGGACAGTTCTATGGCTACACCTTC.